This TCR beta chain was recorded in a study of shared clonotypes between healthy human individuals. About the research overall: The cohort comprised a couple of women and a few men. Their ages spanned 18 to 49 years. Study outcomes and limitations: It was anticipated that sequencing depth would influence how many clonotypes donors shared.

The test was conducted at deep level. The table came from immunoSEQ multiplex PCR; TCRdb's copy has only in-frame clones and leaves some out. This sample has approximately 460,000 clones, with 77% found just once. Germline-derived CDR1 and CDR2 are SGHRS and YFSETQ. CDR3 length: 15 residues. Among the donors, all were Caucasian adults who lived in Nashville, Tennessee. Notes on this clone: Its specificity is unknown. Since a much larger clone is just one base distant, this may be a read error.

The TCR originated in a woman in her thirties or forties in good health. Some clones in this sample may be carry-over from other donors' samples. Sequencing was performed on PBMCs. This chain connects TRBV5-1 to TRBJ2-3; D is perhaps TRBD2 (6 bases). The CDR3 reads CASSGPLARADTRYF. The DNA of the CDR3 is TGCGCCAGCAGCGGCCCCCTAGCGAGGGCAGATACGCGGTATTTT. Full variable domain (rest looked up from reference TRBV5-1 and TRBJ2-3): KAGVTQTPRYLIKTRGQQVTLSCSPISGHRSVSWYQQTPGQGLQFLFEYFSETQRNKGNFPGRFSGRQFSNSRSEMNVSTLELGDSALYLCASSGPLARADTRYFGPGTRLTVL.